These T cell receptor beta chains were read from a single sample in a study of T cell responses to AZD1222 COVID-19 vaccine. The protocol was immunoSEQ multiplex PCR, while the TCRdb copy is restricted to in-frame clones and leaves out a portion. The sample has 80,000 to 90,000 clones, about 91% seen once. The sample was peripheral blood, taken on day 0 of AZD1222 vaccination. Receptors originate from an adult in good health. Both conserved end residues are part of each CDR3. A D gene is named only where the DNA matches it firmly. The size field is filled for only some rows; it gives once, few, many or a size class.

>TRBV7-9|.|TRBD2|TRBJ2-7
CASSHRPGLGNEQYF
TGTGCCAGCAGCCACAGACCGGGACTAGGCAACGAGCAGTACTTC
>TRBV24-1|.|TRBD2|TRBJ2-3
CATSDHRLAGGNTDTQYF
TGTGCCACCAGTGATCATAGACTAGCGGGAGGCAACACAGATACGCAGTATTTT
>TRBV16|.|.|TRBJ1-2
CASSLIGQWNYGYTF
TGTGCCAGCAGCCTCATAGGACAGTGGAACTATGGCTACACCTTC
>TRBV9|.|.|TRBJ2-5
CASSVVELAGTQYF
TGTGCCAGCAGCGTAGTCGAGTTGGCAGGGACCCAGTACTTC
>TRBV4-2|once|TRBD2|TRBJ2-1
CASSQVLSSGHEQFF
TGTGCCAGCAGCCAAGTATTGAGTAGCGGGCATGAGCAGTTCTTC
>TRBV28|.|.|TRBJ2-2
CASSVGGAGTGELFF
TGTGCCAGCAGCGTGGGGGGCGCAGGCACCGGGGAGCTGTTTTTT
>TRBV10-3|.|TRBD1|TRBJ1-1
CAISGTGDTEAFF
TGTGCCATCAGTGGGACAGGGGACACTGAAGCTTTCTTT
>TRBV4-1|.|.|TRBJ1-3
CASSQDGTKNTIYF
TGCGCCAGCAGCCAAGATGGGACGAAGAACACCATATATTTT
>TRBV29-1|once|.|TRBJ1-2
CSVEGAGDGYGYTF
TGCAGCGTTGAAGGGGCCGGCGATGGCTATGGCTACACCTTC
>TRBV18|.|TRBD1|TRBJ1-4
CASSPILDRGATNEKLFF
TGTGCCAGCTCACCAATTCTGGACAGGGGTGCAACTAATGAAAAACTGTTTTTT
>TRBV5-1|.|.|TRBJ1-4
CASSSGDSNEKLFF
TGCGCCAGCAGCTCTGGGGATTCTAATGAAAAACTGTTTTTT
>TRBV7-9|.|TRBD2|TRBJ2-7
CASSLGGGYEQYF
TGTGCCAGCAGCTTAGGCGGGGGTTACGAGCAGTACTTC
>TRBV5-8|.|TRBD2|TRBJ2-3
CASSLDGTSGNADTQYF
TGTGCCAGCAGCTTGGATGGGACTAGCGGGAACGCAGATACGCAGTATTTT
>TRBV24-1|.|.|TRBJ1-2
CATSEGRDGNYGYTF
TGTGCCACCAGTGAGGGCCGGGACGGGAACTATGGCTACACCTTC
>TRBV27|once|.|TRBJ1-1
CASSLWMGNTEAFF
TGTGCCAGCAGTTTATGGATGGGGAACACTGAAGCTTTCTTT
>TRBV19|.|TRBD2|TRBJ2-3
CASSIGLAGVKGTTDTQYF
TGTGCCAGTAGTATCGGCCTAGCGGGAGTGAAGGGCACGACAGATACGCAGTATTTT
>TRBV2|once|TRBD1|TRBJ2-5
CAKGGQATQETQYF
TGTGCCAAAGGAGGACAGGCTACCCAAGAGACCCAGTACTTC
>TRBV7-3|.|TRBD2|TRBJ2-7
CASSPPPGAGGFEQYF
TGTGCCAGCAGTCCCCCCCCAGGAGCGGGAGGGTTCGAGCAGTACTTC
>TRBV11-2|.|TRBD2|TRBJ2-5
CASTRGVLAGGGETQYF
TGTGCCAGCACCCGAGGGGTACTAGCGGGAGGCGGGGAGACCCAGTACTTC
>TRBV20-1|.|TRBD1|TRBJ1-6
CSASTTGPSSPLHF
TGCAGTGCTAGTACGACAGGGCCGAGCTCACCCCTCCACTTT
>TRBV11-3|.|.|TRBJ2-1
CASSLTSYNEQFF
TGTGCCAGCAGCTTGACTAGCTACAATGAGCAGTTCTTC
>TRBV18|.|.|TRBJ2-7
CASSPGRTAGSYEQYF
TGTGCCAGCTCACCGGGGCGGACAGCGGGATCGTACGAGCAGTACTTC
>TRBV25-1|.|.|TRBJ2-5
CASKRGHLQETQYF
TGTGCCAGCAAAAGGGGACACCTCCAAGAGACCCAGTACTTC
>TRBV30|.|.|TRBJ1-5
CAWSSGTNSNQPQHF
TGTGCCTGGAGTTCCGGGACAAATAGCAATCAGCCCCAGCATTTT
>TRBV11-2|.|.|TRBJ2-5
CASSTTAGLETQYF
TGTGCCAGCAGCACCACCGCGGGCCTAGAGACCCAGTACTTC
>TRBV21-1|.|.|TRBJ1-2
CASSKHSQGGYGYTF
TGTGCCAGCAGCAAACACTCACAGGGTGGCTATGGCTACACCTTC
>TRBV27|.|.|TRBJ1-6
CASSPREYSPLHF
TGTGCCAGCAGTCCTCGGGAGTATTCACCCCTCCACTTT
>TRBV30|.|.|TRBJ2-6
CAWSATGNSGANVLTF
TGTGCCTGGAGTGCCACAGGGAACTCTGGGGCCAACGTCCTGACTTTC
>TRBV2|.|.|TRBJ2-3
CASSEIASTDTQYF
TGTGCCAGCAGTGAAATCGCCAGCACAGATACGCAGTATTTT
>TRBV5-1|.|TRBD1|TRBJ1-1
CASSLGTGEAFF
TGCGCCAGCAGCTTAGGGACAGGTGAAGCTTTCTTT
>TRBV2|.|.|TRBJ2-5
CASLRQIQETQYF
TGTGCCAGCTTAAGACAGATCCAAGAGACCCAGTACTTC
>TRBV19|.|.|TRBJ2-2
CASTRGRVGGELFF
TGTGCCAGTACTCGGGGGCGCGTTGGCGGGGAGCTGTTTTTT
>TRBV5-6|.|.|TRBJ1-1
CASSLVDNTEAFF
TGTGCCAGCAGCTTGGTCGATAACACTGAAGCTTTCTTT
>TRBV4-1|once|.|TRBJ2-3
CASRTTDTQYF
TGCGCCAGCAGAACGACAGATACGCAGTATTTT
>TRBV6-2/TRBV6-3|.|TRBD1|TRBJ1-6
CASSPWTGTRSPLHF
TGTGCCAGCAGTCCATGGACAGGGACGCGCTCACCCCTCCACTTT
>TRBV15|many|.|TRBJ2-7
CATSRLVFSEQYF
TGTGCCACCAGCAGATTAGTGTTCAGCGAGCAGTACTTC
>TRBV7-3|.|.|TRBJ1-1
CASSGTTNTEAFF
TGTGCCAGCAGTGGAACAACGAACACTGAAGCTTTCTTT
>TRBV11-2|.|.|TRBJ1-1
CASSFNVRVNTEAFF
TGTGCCAGCAGCTTTAATGTGAGGGTGAACACTGAAGCTTTCTTT
>TRBV18|.|TRBD2|TRBJ2-3
CASSPLAGGTDTQYF
TGTGCCAGCTCACCACTAGCGGGAGGCACAGATACGCAGTATTTT
>TRBV30|.|.|TRBJ2-3
CAWSVSGDTQYF
TGTGCCTGGAGTGTGTCGGGAGATACGCAGTATTTT
>TRBV2|.|.|TRBJ2-1
CASSGVWPNNEQFF
TGTGCCAGCAGTGGAGTTTGGCCGAACAATGAGCAGTTCTTC
>TRBV11-2|.|.|TRBJ1-1
CASSLASGAGTEAFF
TGTGCCAGCAGCTTAGCCTCCGGGGCTGGCACTGAAGCTTTCTTT
>TRBV6-5|once|.|TRBJ2-6
CASSYESSGANVLTF
TGTGCCAGCAGTTACGAGAGCTCTGGGGCCAACGTCCTGACTTTC
>TRBV12-3/TRBV12-4|.|.|TRBJ1-2
CASSAQGIVGYTF
TGTGCCAGCAGTGCCCAGGGAATTGTCGGCTACACCTTC
>TRBV27|.|.|TRBJ2-3
CASSLGPENTQYF
TGTGCCAGCAGTTTAGGACCCGAAAATACGCAGTATTTT
>TRBV2|.|.|TRBJ1-6
CASSGQSNSPLHF
TGTGCCAGCAGCGGACAGTCGAATTCACCCCTCCACTTT